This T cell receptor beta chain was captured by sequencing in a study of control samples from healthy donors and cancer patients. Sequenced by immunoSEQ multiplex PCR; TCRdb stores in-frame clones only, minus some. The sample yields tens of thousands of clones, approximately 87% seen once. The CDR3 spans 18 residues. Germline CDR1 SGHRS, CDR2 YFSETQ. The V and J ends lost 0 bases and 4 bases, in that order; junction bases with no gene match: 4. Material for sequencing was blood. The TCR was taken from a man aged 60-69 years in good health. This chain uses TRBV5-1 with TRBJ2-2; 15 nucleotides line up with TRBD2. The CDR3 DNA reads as TGCGCCAGCAGCTTGGCCGGGACTAGCGGGGGGCCCACCGGGGAGCTGTTTTTT. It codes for CASSLAGTSGGPTGELFF.